The rows below give T cell receptor beta chains drawn from one sample of a study of T cell responses to AZD1222 COVID-19 vaccine. This table comes from immunoSEQ multiplex PCR, and its TCRdb copy is limited to in-frame clones, with some not included. The sample consists of roughly 120,000 clones, about nine tenths of them appearing once. The sample in question was peripheral blood, obtained on day 0 of AZD1222 vaccination. The origin of the receptors is an adult in good health. The CDR3 runs from the conserved cysteine through the conserved F or W. The D gene is left open where the match is weak. A clone size is listed for some rows: how often the clone was seen (once, few, many), or a class if it is expanded.

NA | 16 | TRBJ2-3 | TRBV7-8 | NA | TGTGCCAGCAGCTTATGGGCAGGTTCTACTACAGATACGCAGTATTTT | CASSLWAGSTTDTQYF
once | 15 | TRBJ2-1 | TRBV7-2 | TRBD1 | TGTGCCAGCAGCTTAAGGGACAGGGTATACAATGAGCAGTTCTTC | CASSLRDRVYNEQFF
NA | 16 | TRBJ2-2 | TRBV5-4 | TRBD1 | TGTGCCAGCAGCTCCGCAGGGGGCGTAAGAGCCGGGGAGCTGTTTTTT | CASSSAGGVRAGELFF
few | 15 | TRBJ2-7 | TRBV4-3 | NA | TGCGCCAGCAGCCAGGGGTCGGGGCGGGCGGGCGAGCAGTACTTC | CASSQGSGRAGEQYF
NA | 15 | TRBJ1-1 | TRBV11-2 | NA | TGTGCCAGCAGCTTAGCTCCGGGCCTGAACACTGAAGCTTTCTTT | CASSLAPGLNTEAFF
NA | 15 | TRBJ1-5 | TRBV6-5 | NA | TGTGCCAGCAGTAATTTCGGGGGAAGCAATCAGCCCCAGCATTTT | CASSNFGGSNQPQHF
NA | 14 | TRBJ1-5 | TRBV3-1/TRBV3-2 | NA | TGTGCCAGCAGCCAAAAGGGGTACGGTCAGCCCCAGCATTTT | CASSQKGYGQPQHF
NA | 13 | TRBJ1-1 | TRBV28 | NA | TGTGCCAGCAGTTTATGGCAGGAGGGAGAAGCTTTCTTT | CASSLWQEGEAFF
NA | 16 | TRBJ1-5 | TRBV7-2 | NA | TGTGCCAGCAGCTTAGGAGGTTCTAGGGCCGAGGGCCTCCGGCATTTT | CASSLGGSRAEGLRHF
many | 13 | TRBJ2-7 | TRBV6-2/TRBV6-3 | NA | TGTGCCAGCAGCCGCACAGGGATCTACGAGCAGTACTTC | CASSRTGIYEQYF